This T cell receptor beta chain was sequenced during a study of blood T cell repertoires in COVID-19 (dated by TCRdb to 2019 to 2021). About the investigation overall: The collaborator samples originated in the United States, Italy and Spain and spanned the acute and convalescent phases of COVID-19. The material from the prospective study consisted of cDNA or gDNA derived from T cells, B-cell-depleted T cells, or PBMCs. The dataset comprised deeply sampled blood TCRbeta repertoires from subjects exposed to, actively infected with, or recovered from COVID-19. The repertoires were released in a freely available public database intended as a resource for research on the immune response to SARS-CoV-2. The samples were drawn from two sources: the first 160 participants of the ongoing ImmuneRACE study, and 1,000 to 1,500 subjects contributed by 6 global collaborators. Nearly every sample came with metadata listing a de-identified subject ID, COVID-19 status, age in years and sex. Where HLA class I and class II types were available, the types were taken from metadata supplied by the sample provider, not from assay-based typing. Study-wide findings and limitations: The quantity of clinical and demographic metadata differed by source and by participant and was supplied without curation.

Each collaborating institution followed its own protocols to collect whole blood in K2EDTA tubes. For TCRbeta analysis, collaborator samples were shipped as frozen whole blood, as isolated PBMCs, or as DNA extracted from either sample type. TCRbeta CDR3 regions were amplified from genomic DNA by means of the immunoSEQ Assay, a bias-controlled multiplex PCR. On the study's bioinformatics: Nucleated cell counts per sample were estimated from amplification of reference gene primers within the assay. To quantify the absolute abundance of each unique TCRbeta CDR3 rearrangement, sequence reads were collapsed and filtered. For each sample, productive Simpson clonality was calculated as the square root of Simpson's diversity index over productive rearrangements. TCRdb obtained this table from immuneACCESS and retained in-frame rearrangements with V and J assigned. These tables miss some clones; where compared with another copy, unresolved V genes account for less than half of the shortfall, and the remainder is unexplained. From that table come the V and J calls and clone size; the DNA was used to work out D and trimming. The sample table shows around 150,000 clones, and over 75% are seen once. Of the sample, approximately 2.8% is held by the ten largest clones.

Note on this clone: Which antigen it targets is not known. Nothing much larger sits one base from this clone, and base qualities are not available.

This clonotype was obtained from a woman aged 60-75 years with active COVID-19. The sample was peripheral blood.

The CDR3 region reads CASSFVSRGRNTEAFF. Here is the DNA: TGTGCCAGCAGTTTTGTAAGCAGGGGGCGAAACACTGAAGCTTTCTTT. In this chain, TRBV28 is recombined with TRBJ1-1; 8 central nucleotides agree with TRBD1. From V the trimming removes 3 bases and from J it removes 2 bases, while the gene matches leave 8 bases of the junction unaccounted for. From its cysteine to its phenylalanine, the CDR3 spans 16 amino acids. The read is trimmed to its CDR3 DNA, 48 bases read in frame from base 1. CDR1 and CDR2 are drawn from the germline V gene: MDHEN, SYDVKM.